Listed here are 8 T cell receptor beta chains from one sample, sequenced in a study of somatic mutations in cytotoxic T cells in rheumatoid arthritis. The table came from immunoSEQ multiplex PCR; TCRdb's copy has only in-frame clones and leaves some out. The sample lists 6,500 to 7,500 clones; around 91% were seen once. Sequences were obtained from CD8+ T cells sorted from blood. The receptors come from a woman aged 65 to 85 with rheumatoid arthritis.

The chain carries TRBV5-6 and TRBJ1-1; D remains ambiguous. The V gene's germline CDR1 is SGHDT and CDR2 YYEEEE. The CDR3 loop spans 16 amino acids. V was cut by 4 bases and J by 0 bases, with 16 bases left in between. The CDR3 coding sequence is TGTGCCAGCAGCCCTGGGGAGGCGTTCATGAACACTGAAGCTTTCTTT. Its protein product is CASSPGEAFMNTEAFF.

The V gene is TRBV27, the J gene TRBJ2-7; 11 bases are a match to TRBD1. Germline V gives CDR1 MNHEY, CDR2 SMNVEV (reference sequence). The trim removed 0 bases at V and 3 bases at J, leaving 7 bases unmatched. This CDR3 spans 17 amino acids. CDR3 bases: TGTGCCAGCAGTTTATCGTGGACAGGGGGCGCGTTCTACGAGCAGTACTTC. Its translation: CASSLSWTGGAFYEQYF.

The chain links TRBV30 to TRBJ1-2; no clear D gene. The CDR3 consists of 13 residues. Germline-derived CDR1 and CDR2 are GTSNPN and SVGIG (reference sequence). The V end lost 5 bases, the J end lost 1 base, and 11 bases lay between the germline ends. DNA for the CDR3: TGTGCCTGGTTTCCCGGACTTAACTATGGCTACACCTTC. Its translation: CAWFPGLNYGYTF. The variable domain in full, with the rest retrieved from reference TRBV30 and TRBJ1-2, is SQTIHQWPATLVQPVGSPLSLECTVEGTSNPNLYWYRQAAGRGLQLLFYSVGIGQISSEVPQNLSASRPQDRQFILSSKKLLLSDSGFYLCAWFPGLNYGYTFGSGTRLTVV.

This clone was picked up a small number of times. V and J are TRBV5-1 and TRBJ1-3; 9 bases map to TRBD1. Germline CDR1 and CDR2: SGHRS and YFSETQ. This CDR3 spans 15 amino acids. The J segment lost 4 bases and the V segment lost 4 bases, leaving 6 bases of the junction unmatched. The CDR3 bases are TGCGCCAGCAGCCAGGACAGGGGAAGAGGAAACACCATATATTTT. It translates to CASSQDRGRGNTIYF.

The chain has TRBV13 and TRBJ2-1, with D tentatively TRBD2 (5 bases). Germline lookup yields CDR1 PRHDT and CDR2 FYEKMQ (reference sequence). The CDR3 is 11 amino acids. V lost 6 bases, J lost 6 bases, and 6 bases lay in between. CDR3 sequence (DNA): TGTGCCAGCAGGGGAGCCAATGAGCAGTTCTTC. Translated, it gives CASRGANEQFF.

This chain's CDR3 is CSVEGRDSYGYTF. The CDR3 nucleotides read TGCAGCGTTGAGGGCAGGGACTCGTATGGCTACACCTTC. The V gene is TRBV29-1, the J gene TRBJ1-2; a weak D match, TRBD1 (5 bases). Trimming stripped 3 bases from V and 5 bases from J, with 13 bases between. Germline assignment: CDR1 SQVTM and CDR2 ANQGSEA. CDR3 length: 13 residues.

The chain links TRBV9 to TRBJ1-1, with 7 bases matching TRBD1. The CDR3 spans 15 residues. The germline gives CDR1 SGDLS, CDR2 YYNGEE. The junction had 11 bases not matched to a gene; V was cut back by 4 bases and J by 5 bases. The CDR3 DNA sequence: TGTGCCAGCAGCCCTTCAGGGGGTTTTGTGACTGAAGCTTTCTTT. It encodes CASSPSGGFVTEAFF.

For the CDR3, the DNA is TGTGCCGCCCCCACTACCACGGGAATGATTAATGAAAAACTGTTTTTT. Translation: CAAPTTTGMINEKLFF. The chain uses TRBV14 and TRBJ1-4; D is unclear. Germline V CDR1 and CDR2: SGHDN, FVKESK. Trimming shortened V by 11 bases and J by 4 bases, and 23 bases separated the two germline ends. The CDR3 length is 16 residues.